These 13 T cell receptor beta chains originate from one sample sequenced in a study of T cell repertoires in cytomegalovirus infection. Their cognate antigens are unknown. Using its own MiXCR run on the reads, TCRdb lists one record per CDR3 protein. The repertoire consists of around 310,000 distinct CDR3 sequences, with about 28% occurring once and the leading ten covering about 20%. This sample comprised cultured PBMCs, obtained from culture after CMV antigen stimulation. The receptors originated from a human donor in good health (CMV status not recorded). Some clones in this sample may be carry-over from other donors' samples.

This sequence joins TRBV5-1 and TRBJ1-2; TRBD1 agrees at 8 bases. The length of the CDR3 is 14 residues. Trimming removed 4 bases from V and 2 bases from J; junction bases left unmatched: 4. CDR1 is SGHRS, CDR2 YFSETQ, per germline. The CDR3 nucleotides are TGCGCCAGCAGCACACAGGGGGGAAACTATGGCTACACCTTC. It encodes CASSTQGGNYGYTF.

This clonotype was picked up many times. The genes are TRBV18 and TRBJ1-1, with D possibly matching TRBD1 (5 bases). V lost 3 bases and J lost 0, with 14 bases in between. CDR1 is KGHSH and CDR2 is LQKENI in the germline V gene. The CDR3 contains 16 residues. The CDR3: CASSPSPDSLNTEAFF. DNA of the CDR3: TGTGCCAGCTCACCTTCTCCCGACAGTTTGAACACTGAAGCTTTCTTT. Full variable domain (outside the CDR3, taken from reference TRBV18 and TRBJ1-1): NAGVMQNPRHLVRRRGQEARLRCSPMKGHSHVYWYRQLPEEGLKFMVYLQKENIIDESGMPKERFSAEFPKEGPSILRIQQVVRGDSAAYFCASSPSPDSLNTEAFFGQGTRLTVV.

The rearrangement uses TRBV19 and TRBJ2-6, with D possibly matching TRBD1 (6 bases). The V gene's germline CDR1 is LNHDA and CDR2 SQIVND (reference sequence). Trimming took off 7 bases at V and 1 base at J, with 20 bases between the two ends. This CDR3 has 18 amino acids. The CDR3 is CASIGTTWIGSGANVLTF. The CDR3 DNA follows: TGTGCCAGTATCGGGACAACCTGGATCGGATCTGGGGCCAACGTCCTGACTTTC.

The chain links TRBV18 to TRBJ1-1; the D gene is possibly TRBD1 (5 bases). The CDR3 extends over 16 amino acids. Trimming left V 2 bases short and J 1 base short, with 14 bases between. Per germline, CDR1 KGHSH and CDR2 LQKENI. This CDR3 is CASSPSGGAGNTEAFF. The CDR3 DNA is TGTGCCAGCTCACCATCAGGCGGGGCCGGGAACACTGAAGCTTTCTTT.

This clonotype has only a few counts. J is TRBJ2-1 and V is TRBV6-5; D not certain. V was pared by 6 bases and J by 2 bases, with 11 bases between. This CDR3 is 14 amino acids long. CDR1 MNHEY and CDR2 SVGAGI come from the germline V gene. CDR3 amino acids: CASSRPGPYNEQFF. CDR3 DNA: TGTGCCAGCAGCCGTCCGGGCCCCTACAATGAGCAGTTCTTC.

The chain combines TRBV7-2 with TRBJ1-1; D gene ambiguous. Trimming pared 5 bases from V and 1 base from J, leaving 11 bases between. The CDR3 sequence is 14 residues long. Germline values: CDR1 SGHTA, CDR2 FQGNSA. CDR3: CASSIGLANTEAFF. The CDR3 DNA sequence: TGTGCCAGCAGCATCGGCTTAGCGAACACTGAAGCTTTCTTT.

The chain links TRBV7-6 to TRBJ1-1; no reliable D call. V was trimmed by 0 bases and J by 7 bases, leaving 9 bases between them. The length of the CDR3 is 13 residues. Germline V lookup: CDR1 SGHVS, CDR2 FNYEAQ. The DNA of the CDR3 is TGTGCCAGCAGCTTAGCGCGGGGTTTTGAAGCTTTCTTT. This translates into CASSLARGFEAFF.

This clonotype was counted many times. The rearrangement joins TRBV7-6 to TRBJ2-5; D ambiguous. Germline V gene sequence: CDR1 SGHVS, CDR2 FNYEAQ. This CDR3 comprises 14 residues. With 5 bases removed from V and 5 bases from J, the gap between germline ends came to 15 bases. The CDR3 DNA sequence: TGTGCCAGCAGCCCCGTTGCCTCCGGGGAGACCCAGTACTTC. Translation: CASSPVASGETQYF.

V and J are TRBV11-2 and TRBJ2-1, with D hard to call. The germline V and J ends were trimmed by 6 bases and 12 bases, with 15 bases remaining between them. The CDR3 runs to 12 residues. Germline-derived CDR1 and CDR2 are SGHAT and FQNNGV. This chain's CDR3 is CASRDDGMRQFF. CDR3 bases: TGTGCCAGCAGGGATGACGGAATGAGGCAGTTCTTC.

This clonotype has more than one count but fewer than ten. The rearrangement uses TRBV5-4 and TRBJ2-5, with TRBD1 matching over 7 bases. V lost 4 bases, J lost 1 base, and 4 bases stayed unmatched. Germline lookup yields CDR1 SGHNT and CDR2 YYREEE (reference sequence). The CDR3 totals 14 residues. The CDR3 DNA reads as TGTGCCAGCAGCGTCGGACAGGCCCAAGAGACCCAGTACTTC. Its translation is CASSVGQAQETQYF.

This clonotype was seen a handful of times. J is TRBJ1-2 and V is TRBV6-6; D is perhaps TRBD1 (6 bases). Trimming removed 6 bases at V and 5 bases at J, with 19 bases between. This CDR3 spans 15 amino acids. Germline CDR1 reads MNHNY; CDR2 reads SVGAGI (reference sequence). CDR3 sequence reads: CASSQGSTGGYGYTF. DNA for the CDR3: TGTGCCAGCAGCCAGGGGTCCACTGGGGGTTATGGCTACACCTTC.

This clonotype was counted many times. The chain has TRBV9 and TRBJ2-3; D is perhaps TRBD1 (5 bases). This CDR3 has 14 amino acids. V lost 3 bases to trimming and J lost 10 bases, with 18 bases between them. Germline lookup yields CDR1 SGDLS and CDR2 YYNGEE. This CDR3 is CASSAASGTGSQYF. CDR3 bases: TGTGCCAGCAGCGCCGCCTCCGGAACAGGTTCGCAGTATTTT.

This clonotype has just a few counts. The V gene is TRBV27, the J gene TRBJ1-1; D uncertain. CDR1 is MNHEY, CDR2 SMNVEV, per germline (reference sequence). V was pared by 0 bases and J by 1 base, with 6 bases between. The CDR3 covers 14 residues. The CDR3 DNA sequence: TGTGCCAGCAGTTTATCGTGGGGGAACACTGAAGCTTTCTTT. It encodes CASSLSWGNTEAFF.